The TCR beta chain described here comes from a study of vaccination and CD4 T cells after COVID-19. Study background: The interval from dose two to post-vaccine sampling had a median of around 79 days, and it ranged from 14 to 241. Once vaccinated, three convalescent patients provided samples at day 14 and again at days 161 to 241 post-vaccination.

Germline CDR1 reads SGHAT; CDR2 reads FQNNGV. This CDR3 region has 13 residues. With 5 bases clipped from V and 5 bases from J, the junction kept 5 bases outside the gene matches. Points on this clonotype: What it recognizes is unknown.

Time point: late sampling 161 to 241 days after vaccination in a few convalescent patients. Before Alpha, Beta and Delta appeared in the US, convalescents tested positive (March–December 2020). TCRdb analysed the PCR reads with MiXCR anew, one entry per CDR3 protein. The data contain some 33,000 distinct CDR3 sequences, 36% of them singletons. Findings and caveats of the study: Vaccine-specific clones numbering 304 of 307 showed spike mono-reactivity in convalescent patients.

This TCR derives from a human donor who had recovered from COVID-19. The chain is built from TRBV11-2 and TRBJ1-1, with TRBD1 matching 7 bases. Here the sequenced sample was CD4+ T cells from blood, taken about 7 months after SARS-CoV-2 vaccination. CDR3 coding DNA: TGTGCCAGCAGCGCCCAGGGGGTAACTGAAGCTTTCTTT. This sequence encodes CASSAQGVTEAFF.